The clone carrying this TCR beta chain appeared many times. Its antigen is unknown. Breast cancer patients provided tissue from their axillary draining lymph nodes. TCRdb recomputed calls from the multiplex PCR reads with MiXCR, one row per CDR3 protein. This table has 160,000 or so distinct CDR3 sequences, 30% to 40% appearing once. These data come from a study of breast tumors, draining lymph nodes, adjacent tissues. Findings and limits, study-wide: Tumor and nontumor repertoires were significantly more similar in luminal-like than in basal-like breast cancer. Tumors had less TCR diversity than lymph nodes, more than nontumor tissue. The lymph node origin of tumor T cells was framed as consistent with a hypothesis, not demonstrated.

Germline CDR1 is DFQATT and CDR2 is SNEGSKA (reference sequence). The V gene end was trimmed by 2 bases and the J gene end by 0 bases; junction bases not matched to a gene: 6. The CDR3 sequence is 16 residues long. This TCR came from a female donor with breast cancer. Some clones in this sample may be carry-over from other donors' samples. This chain links TRBV20-1 with TRBJ2-3, with 9 nucleotides matching TRBD2. The specimen sequenced was axillary lymph node tissue. CDR3: CSARQGTSRSTDTQYF. The CDR3 DNA is TGCAGTGCTAGACAGGGGACTAGCAGAAGCACAGATACGCAGTATTTT.